Listed below are T cell receptor beta chains from one sample, sequenced in a study of metastatic and nonmetastatic thyroid tumors. TCRdb called clones again from the PCR reads with MiXCR. The sample has some 38,000 clones, roughly 45% seen once. The sample taken for sequencing was tumor tissue. The receptors here all came from a male donor with papillary thyroid cancer or a benign thyroid nodule (not recorded which). Some clones in this sample may be carry-over from other donors' samples. The conserved cysteine and the conserved F or W are not part of the CDR3 here. A D gene is named only where the DNA matches it firmly.

j_gene,d_gene,len,v_gene,CDR3aa
TRBJ1-5,.,13,TRBV28,ASLLGQGFRQPQH
TRBJ1-2,.,10,TRBV4-1,ASSPANYGYT
TRBJ1-2,.,12,TRBV20-1,SAAGLRTNYGYT
TRBJ1-6,TRBD1,13,TRBV30,AWSPPTGLNSPLH
TRBJ2-3,.,12,TRBV7-3,ASSPGTQTDTQY
TRBJ2-7,TRBD1,13,TRBV28,ASSFLGQGDYEQY
TRBJ1-1,.,13,TRBV27,ASSLSWAGSTEAF
TRBJ2-7,TRBD1,13,TRBV6-5,ASTYAGTGSYEQY
TRBJ1-2,.,10,TRBV12-3/TRBV12-4,ASSLEGYGYT
TRBJ1-2,.,14,TRBV11-1,ASSLGARWAPYGYT
TRBJ2-5,.,12,TRBV12-3/TRBV12-4,ASSHPTTQETQY
TRBJ2-3,.,14,TRBV7-6,ASSLAGAKGTDTQY
TRBJ2-7,.,12,TRBV6-1,ASSPGAVRYEQY
TRBJ1-5,.,10,TRBV6-1,ASRVGDQPQH
TRBJ1-2,TRBD1,13,TRBV20-1,SARQTGSALVGYT
TRBJ1-1,TRBD1,13,TRBV19,ASISGGRGDTEAF
TRBJ2-7,.,13,TRBV6-1,ASSPGEAVSYEQY
TRBJ2-1,.,15,TRBV3-1,ASSHPTGTHEDNEQF
TRBJ2-2,.,11,TRBV11-1,ASSFPSSGELF
TRBJ2-7,TRBD1,12,TRBV7-9,ASSHRDRNYEQY
TRBJ1-2,.,11,TRBV2,ASSRDQAYGYT
TRBJ2-7,.,11,TRBV27,ASSFQGSYEQY
TRBJ2-2,.,13,TRBV11-3,ASSLAGWNTGELF
TRBJ2-1,.,11,TRBV7-9,ASSPPPYNEQF
TRBJ2-3,TRBD2,13,TRBV20-1,SARVPSGTRDTQY
TRBJ2-1,TRBD2,11,TRBV6-1,ASSEGGYNEQF
TRBJ2-1,TRBD2,14,TRBV6-2/TRBV6-3,ASSYPLLAGRNEQF
TRBJ2-3,.,15,TRBV5-6,ASSWVRHTDYTDTQY
TRBJ2-5,.,11,TRBV6-1,ASSVAGFETQY
TRBJ2-2,.,14,TRBV11-2,ASSSAVRGGSGELF
TRBJ1-5,.,12,TRBV11-2,ASSLDMRDQPQH
TRBJ2-2,.,11,TRBV30,AWSDRDTGELF
TRBJ2-5,.,12,TRBV5-1,ASSLVGRQETQY
TRBJ2-7,TRBD2,16,TRBV4-1,ASSQERVLAGDSYEQY
TRBJ2-7,.,13,TRBV11-1,ASSPLGAGLYEQY